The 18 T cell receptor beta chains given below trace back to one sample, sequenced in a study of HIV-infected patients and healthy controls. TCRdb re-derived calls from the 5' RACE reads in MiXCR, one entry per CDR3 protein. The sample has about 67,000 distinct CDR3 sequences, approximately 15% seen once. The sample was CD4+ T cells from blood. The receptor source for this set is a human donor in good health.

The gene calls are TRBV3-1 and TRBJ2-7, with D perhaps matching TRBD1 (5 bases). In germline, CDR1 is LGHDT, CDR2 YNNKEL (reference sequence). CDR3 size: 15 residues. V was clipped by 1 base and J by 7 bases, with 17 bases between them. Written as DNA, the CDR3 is TGTGCCAGCAGCCAAGTATCTAGTGGGGCACAAGAGCAGTACTTC. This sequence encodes CASSQVSSGAQEQYF.

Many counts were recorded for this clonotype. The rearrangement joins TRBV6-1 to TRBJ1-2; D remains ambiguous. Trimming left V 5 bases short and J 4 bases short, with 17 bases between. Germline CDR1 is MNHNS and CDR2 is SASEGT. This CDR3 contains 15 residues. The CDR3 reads CASSTQLRAFYGYTF. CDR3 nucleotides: TGTGCCAGCAGTACCCAGTTACGAGCGTTCTATGGCTACACCTTC.

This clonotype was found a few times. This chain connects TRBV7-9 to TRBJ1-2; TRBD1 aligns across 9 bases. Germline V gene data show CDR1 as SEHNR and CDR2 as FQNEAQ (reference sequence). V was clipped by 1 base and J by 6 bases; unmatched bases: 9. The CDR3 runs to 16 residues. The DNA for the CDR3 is TGTGCCAGCAGCTTAGTACCCGGGACAGGGTTTGATGGCTACACCTTC. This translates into CASSLVPGTGFDGYTF.

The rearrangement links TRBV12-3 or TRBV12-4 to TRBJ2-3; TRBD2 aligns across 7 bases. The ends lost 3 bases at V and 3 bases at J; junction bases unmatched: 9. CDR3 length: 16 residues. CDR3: CASSLAAGRGTDTQYF. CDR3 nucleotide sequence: TGTGCCAGCAGTTTGGCAGCGGGGCGGGGAACAGATACGCAGTATTTT.

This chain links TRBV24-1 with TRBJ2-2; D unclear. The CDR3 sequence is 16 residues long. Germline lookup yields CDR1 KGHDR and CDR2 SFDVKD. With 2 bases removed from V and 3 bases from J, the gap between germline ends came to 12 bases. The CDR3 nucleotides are TGTGCCACCAGTGATTGGTCAGTTGGGGACACCGGGGAGCTGTTTTTT. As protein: CATSDWSVGDTGELFF.

Written as DNA, the CDR3 is TGTGCCAGCGACAGGGGATCAACTACTTATGGCTACACCTTC. Protein product: CASDRGSTTYGYTF. The chain has TRBV2 and TRBJ1-2; the match to TRBD1 covers 8 bases. Germline trimming cut 8 bases from V and 5 bases from J; bases unmatched to any gene: 10. CDR3 length: 14 residues. The germline V gene has CDR1 SNHLY and CDR2 FYNNEI.

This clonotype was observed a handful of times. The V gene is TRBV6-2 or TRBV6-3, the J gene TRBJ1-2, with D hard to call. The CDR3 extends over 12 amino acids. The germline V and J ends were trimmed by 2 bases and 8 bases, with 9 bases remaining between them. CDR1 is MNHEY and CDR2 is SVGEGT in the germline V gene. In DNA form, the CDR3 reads TGTGCCAGCAGTTACCCAAATAACGGCTACACCTTC. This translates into CASSYPNNGYTF.

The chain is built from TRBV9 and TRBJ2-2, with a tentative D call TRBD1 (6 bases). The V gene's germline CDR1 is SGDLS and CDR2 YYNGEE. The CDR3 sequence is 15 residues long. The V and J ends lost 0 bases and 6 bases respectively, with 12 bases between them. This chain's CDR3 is CASSVDRAVAGELFF. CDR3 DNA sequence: TGTGCCAGCAGCGTAGACAGGGCGGTGGCCGGGGAGCTGTTTTTT.

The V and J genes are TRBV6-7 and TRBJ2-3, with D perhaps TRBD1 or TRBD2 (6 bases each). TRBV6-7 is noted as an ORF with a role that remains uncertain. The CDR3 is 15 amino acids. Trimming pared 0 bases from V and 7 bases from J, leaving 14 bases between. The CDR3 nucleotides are TGTGCCAGCAGTTACTCGGGGGGCCCCACTCATACGCAGTATTTT. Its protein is CASSYSGGPTHTQYF.

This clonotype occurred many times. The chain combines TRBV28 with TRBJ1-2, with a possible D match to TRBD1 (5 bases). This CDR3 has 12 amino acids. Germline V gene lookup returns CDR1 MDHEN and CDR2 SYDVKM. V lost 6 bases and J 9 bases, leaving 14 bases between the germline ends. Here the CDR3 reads CASSTPRGRYTF. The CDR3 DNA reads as TGTGCCAGCAGCACCCCCCGGGGACGCTACACCTTC.

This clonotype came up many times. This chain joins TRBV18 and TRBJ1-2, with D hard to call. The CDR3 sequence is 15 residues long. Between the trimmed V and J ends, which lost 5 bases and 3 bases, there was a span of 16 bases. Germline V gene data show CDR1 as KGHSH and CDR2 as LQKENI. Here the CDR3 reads CASSKGVGVYYGYTF. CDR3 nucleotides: TGTGCCAGCTCAAAAGGTGTGGGAGTATACTATGGCTACACCTTC. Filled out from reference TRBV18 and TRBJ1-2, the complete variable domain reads NAGVMQNPRHLVRRRGQEARLRCSPMKGHSHVYWYRQLPEEGLKFMVYLQKENIIDESGMPKERFSAEFPKEGPSILRIQQVVRGDSAAYFCASSKGVGVYYGYTFGSGTRLTVV.

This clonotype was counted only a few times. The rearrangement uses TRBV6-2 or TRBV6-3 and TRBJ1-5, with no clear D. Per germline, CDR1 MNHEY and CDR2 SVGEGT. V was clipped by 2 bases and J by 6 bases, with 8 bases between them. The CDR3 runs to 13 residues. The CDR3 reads CASSYPMGQPQHF. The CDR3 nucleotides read TGTGCCAGCAGTTACCCAATGGGTCAGCCCCAGCATTTT.

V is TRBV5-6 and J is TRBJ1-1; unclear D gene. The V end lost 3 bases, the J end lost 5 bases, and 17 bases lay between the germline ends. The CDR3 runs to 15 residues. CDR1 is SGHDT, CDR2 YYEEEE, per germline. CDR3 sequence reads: CASSWWRSKSTEAFF. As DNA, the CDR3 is TGTGCCAGCAGCTGGTGGAGGAGCAAGAGTACTGAAGCTTTCTTT. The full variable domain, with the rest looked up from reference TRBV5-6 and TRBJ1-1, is DAGVTQSPTHLIKTRGQQVTLRCSPKSGHDTVSWYQQALGQGPQFIFQYYEEEERQRGNFPDRFSGHQFPNYSSELNVNALLLGDSALYLCASSWWRSKSTEAFFGQGTRLTVV.

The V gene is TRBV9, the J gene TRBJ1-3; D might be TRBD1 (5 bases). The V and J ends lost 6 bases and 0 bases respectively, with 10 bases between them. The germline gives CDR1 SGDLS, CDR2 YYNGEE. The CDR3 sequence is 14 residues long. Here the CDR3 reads CASNVQGSGNTIYF. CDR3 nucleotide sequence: TGTGCCAGCAACGTCCAGGGCTCTGGAAACACCATATATTTT.

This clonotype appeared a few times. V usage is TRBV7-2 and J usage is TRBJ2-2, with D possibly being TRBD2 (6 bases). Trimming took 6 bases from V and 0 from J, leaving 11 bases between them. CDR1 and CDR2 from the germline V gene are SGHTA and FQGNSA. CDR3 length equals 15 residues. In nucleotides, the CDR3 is TGTGCCAGCAGGTCGGGACTGGCGAACACCGGGGAGCTGTTTTTT. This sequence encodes CASRSGLANTGELFF.

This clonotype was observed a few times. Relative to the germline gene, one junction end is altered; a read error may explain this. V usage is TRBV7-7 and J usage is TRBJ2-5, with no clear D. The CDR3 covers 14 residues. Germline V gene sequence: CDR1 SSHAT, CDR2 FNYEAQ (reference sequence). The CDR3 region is CASSPGLLQETQYF. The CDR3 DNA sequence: TGTGCTAGCAGCCCCGGCCTGCTCCAAGAGACCCAGTACTTC.

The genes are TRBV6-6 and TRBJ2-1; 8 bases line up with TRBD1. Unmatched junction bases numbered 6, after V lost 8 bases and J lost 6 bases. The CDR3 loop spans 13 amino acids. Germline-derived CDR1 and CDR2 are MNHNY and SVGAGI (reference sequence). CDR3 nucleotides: TGTGCCAGCGGACAGGGTCTTAGCAATGAGCAGTTCTTC. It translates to CASGQGLSNEQFF.

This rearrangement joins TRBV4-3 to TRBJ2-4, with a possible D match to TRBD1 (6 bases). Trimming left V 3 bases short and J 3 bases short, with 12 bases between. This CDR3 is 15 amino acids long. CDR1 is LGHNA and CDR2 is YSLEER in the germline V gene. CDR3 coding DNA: TGCGCCAGCAGCCAGGGGACAATTGGCAAAAACATTCAGTACTTC. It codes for CASSQGTIGKNIQYF.